A selection of T cell receptor beta chains follows, all from one sample in a study of shared T cell receptors in the human thymus. Profiling relied on immunoSEQ multiplex PCR, and the TCRdb table lists in-frame clones only, not all of them. The sample holds roughly 550,000 clones, around 78% seen once. The same data also went into a second study, on human thymus T cells.

The source material was thymocytes. Every receptor here comes from a boy under two years old with a congenital heart defect. Both conserved end residues are part of each CDR3. The D gene is left open where the match is weak. Clone size is not always given. Where it is, it says once, few, many or a class for expanded clones.

v_call: TRBV27
clone_size: NA
d_call: NA
j_call: TRBJ1-4
cdr3_aa: CASSTKRDTPAREKLFF
cdr3_nt: TGTGCCAGCAGTACAAAGCGGGACACCCCAGCCCGTGAAAAACTGTTTTTT

v_call: TRBV7-6
clone_size: NA
d_call: TRBD2
j_call: TRBJ2-7
cdr3_aa: CASSLGEGSYEQYF
cdr3_nt: TGTGCCAGCAGCTTGGGGGAGGGCTCCTACGAGCAGTACTTC

v_call: TRBV4-3
clone_size: once
d_call: TRBD2
j_call: TRBJ2-1
cdr3_aa: CASSQGLPTSGRLDEQFF
cdr3_nt: TGCGCCAGCAGCCAAGGTCTTCCGACTAGCGGGAGGTTGGATGAGCAGTTCTTC

v_call: TRBV4-3
clone_size: NA
d_call: TRBD2
j_call: TRBJ2-7
cdr3_aa: CASSQDRESGRVSYEQYF
cdr3_nt: TGCGCCAGCAGCCAAGATCGAGAGAGCGGGAGGGTCTCCTACGAGCAGTACTTC

v_call: TRBV6-5
clone_size: few
d_call: NA
j_call: TRBJ1-3
cdr3_aa: CASSYGLSSGNTIYF
cdr3_nt: TGTGCCAGCAGCTACGGACTGAGCTCTGGAAACACCATATATTTT

v_call: TRBV5-4
clone_size: NA
d_call: TRBD2
j_call: TRBJ2-5
cdr3_aa: CASSLVTSGSRETQYF
cdr3_nt: TGTGCCAGCAGCTTGGTCACTAGCGGGAGTAGAGAGACCCAGTACTTC

v_call: TRBV6-6
clone_size: NA
d_call: NA
j_call: TRBJ2-7
cdr3_aa: CASSLTTPSYEQYF
cdr3_nt: TGTGCCAGCAGTTTGACAACCCCGTCCTACGAGCAGTACTTC

v_call: TRBV27
clone_size: NA
d_call: NA
j_call: TRBJ2-1
cdr3_aa: CASSLSGGQGRYNEQFF
cdr3_nt: TGTGCCAGCAGTTTATCGGGCGGGCAGGGGCGTTACAATGAGCAGTTCTTC

v_call: TRBV5-1
clone_size: NA
d_call: TRBD1
j_call: TRBJ2-7
cdr3_aa: CASSFSAGGSYEQYF
cdr3_nt: TGCGCCAGCAGCTTCTCGGCAGGGGGCTCCTACGAGCAGTACTTC

v_call: TRBV11-2
clone_size: NA
d_call: NA
j_call: TRBJ2-4
cdr3_aa: CASSLVPKNIQYF
cdr3_nt: TGTGCCAGCAGCTTAGTTCCAAAAAACATTCAGTACTTC

v_call: TRBV20-1
clone_size: NA
d_call: NA
j_call: TRBJ2-1
cdr3_aa: CSAGESEQFF
cdr3_nt: TGCAGTGCTGGGGAGAGTGAGCAGTTCTTC

v_call: TRBV11-2
clone_size: NA
d_call: NA
j_call: TRBJ1-1
cdr3_aa: CASSFFDTEAFF
cdr3_nt: TGTGCCAGCAGCTTCTTCGACACTGAAGCTTTCTTT

v_call: TRBV6-1
clone_size: few
d_call: TRBD1
j_call: TRBJ1-2
cdr3_aa: CASSEGALRQGNNYGYTF
cdr3_nt: TGTGCCAGCAGTGAAGGTGCGCTTCGACAGGGAAATAACTATGGCTACACCTTC

v_call: TRBV30
clone_size: few
d_call: NA
j_call: TRBJ2-7
cdr3_aa: CAWSVKPQVHYEQYF
cdr3_nt: TGTGCCTGGAGTGTAAAACCGCAGGTCCACTACGAGCAGTACTTC

v_call: TRBV6-1
clone_size: NA
d_call: TRBD1
j_call: TRBJ2-1
cdr3_aa: CASRTGGLNEQFF
cdr3_nt: TGTGCCAGCCGGACAGGGGGGCTCAATGAGCAGTTCTTC

v_call: TRBV5-1
clone_size: few
d_call: TRBD1
j_call: TRBJ1-3
cdr3_aa: CASRPGQGGNTIYF
cdr3_nt: TGCGCCAGCAGACCTGGACAGGGTGGAAACACCATATATTTT

v_call: TRBV19
clone_size: NA
d_call: TRBD1
j_call: TRBJ2-3
cdr3_aa: CASRRQGPTDTQYF
cdr3_nt: TGTGCCAGTAGGAGACAGGGCCCCACAGATACGCAGTATTTT

v_call: TRBV9
clone_size: NA
d_call: NA
j_call: TRBJ1-1
cdr3_aa: CASSDRPGNTEAFF
cdr3_nt: TGTGCCAGCAGCGATAGGCCGGGGAACACTGAAGCTTTCTTT

v_call: TRBV27
clone_size: NA
d_call: NA
j_call: TRBJ1-2
cdr3_aa: CASLPRDSNYGYTF
cdr3_nt: TGTGCCAGTCTCCCCAGGGATTCTAACTATGGCTACACCTTC

v_call: TRBV20-1
clone_size: NA
d_call: NA
j_call: TRBJ2-3
cdr3_aa: CSAGGKDTQYF
cdr3_nt: TGCAGTGCCGGCGGGAAAGATACGCAGTATTTT